These T cell receptor beta chains were read from a single sample in a study of blood T cell repertoires in COVID-19. Clones were read by immunoSEQ multiplex PCR, and TCRdb kept only the in-frame ones, dropping some. The sample carries some 400,000 clones, almost 90% recorded once. Sample: peripheral blood. The receptor source for this set is a man aged 18 to 30 with active or convalescent COVID-19. The CDR3 runs from the conserved cysteine through the conserved F or W. Fields, in order: V gene, D gene, clone size, J gene, CDR3 DNA, CDR3 protein. The D gene is left open where the match is weak. Size is stated for part of the rows, as once, few or many counts, or as a class when the clone is expanded.

TRBV7-2	.	.	TRBJ2-7	TGTGCCAGCAGGTCCGACTGGGAACGGGGCGAGCAGTACTTC	CASRSDWERGEQYF
TRBV12-3/TRBV12-4	.	.	TRBJ1-1	TGTGCCAGCAGTTTGGCAATCCGGGCTGAAGCTTTCTTT	CASSLAIRAEAFF
TRBV6-5	TRBD1	.	TRBJ1-4	TGTGCCAGCGACAGGGGGAGGGATGAAAAACTGTTTTTT	CASDRGRDEKLFF
TRBV19	.	once	TRBJ1-2	TGTGCCAGTACCAGCCCGGAGGGGTCCCGCTTACGGTATGGCTACACCTTC	CASTSPEGSRLRYGYTF
TRBV9	.	.	TRBJ1-1	TGTGCCAGCAGCAATCCGTACGGGGGCACTGAAGCTTTCTTT	CASSNPYGGTEAFF
TRBV28	TRBD1	.	TRBJ1-5	TGTGCCAGCAGTCCCGGGACAGGGGACGGTGGTCAGCCCCAGCATTTT	CASSPGTGDGGQPQHF
TRBV6-2/TRBV6-3	TRBD1	.	TRBJ2-7	TGTGCCAGCAGTTACTCTGGGACAGGGGGCCTCGAGCAGTACTTC	CASSYSGTGGLEQYF
TRBV4-2	.	.	TRBJ2-1	TGTGCCAGCAGCCAGAGGGCGGACCAGTCCTACAATGAGCAGTTCTTC	CASSQRADQSYNEQFF
TRBV7-8	TRBD2	.	TRBJ2-2	TGTGCCAGCAGCTTTCCTAGCGGGGGAAACACCGGGGAGCTGTTTTTT	CASSFPSGGNTGELFF
TRBV7-8	.	.	TRBJ2-7	TGTGCCAGCAGCTTCCGGGACTTACGGAGCTACGAGCAGTACTTC	CASSFRDLRSYEQYF
TRBV27	TRBD1	.	TRBJ1-5	TGTGCCAGCAGTTTAATTGGGGGCGCAGGGGGTATCTATCAGCCCCAGCATTTT	CASSLIGGAGGIYQPQHF
TRBV29-1	.	.	TRBJ2-1	TGCATCGTCACCGGGACACTCCTCTACAATGAGCAGTTCTTC	CIVTGTLLYNEQFF
TRBV4-1	.	.	TRBJ1-4	TGCGCCAGCAGCCGACAGCGAACGAAACTTTTTAATGAAAAACTGTTTTTT	CASSRQRTKLFNEKLFF
TRBV24-1	TRBD1	.	TRBJ2-2	TGTGCCATCAGGGGGCCAAGGACCGGGGAGCTGTTTTTT	CAIRGPRTGELFF
TRBV19	TRBD1	.	TRBJ2-2	TGTGCCAGTAGTAAGGGACAGGGGATCGGGGAGCTGTTTTTT	CASSKGQGIGELFF
TRBV6-4	TRBD1	.	TRBJ2-7	TGTGCCAGATCGGGACAGGGGGCGGACGAGCAGTACTTC	CARSGQGADEQYF
TRBV11-3	TRBD2	.	TRBJ2-3	TGTGCCAGCAGCTTAACGGGGGGGCTAGCGGGAGAGGATACGCAGTATTTT	CASSLTGGLAGEDTQYF
TRBV11-2	TRBD2	.	TRBJ2-1	TGTGCCAGCAGCTGGGGGGGGTCATACAATGAGCAGTTCTTC	CASSWGGSYNEQFF
TRBV5-6	.	.	TRBJ2-6	TGTGCCAGCAGCTTGCGCGCAGGACATCGCTCTGGGGCCAACGTCCTGACTTTC	CASSLRAGHRSGANVLTF
TRBV9	TRBD1	once	TRBJ2-7	TGTGCCAGCAGCCCGTGGGACAGGGGGCCCTACGAGCAGTACTTC	CASSPWDRGPYEQYF
TRBV27	TRBD1	.	TRBJ1-1	TGTGCCAGCAGGTCCGCCGGGACAGGGAACACTGAAGCTTTCTTT	CASRSAGTGNTEAFF
TRBV28	.	.	TRBJ1-2	TGTGCCAGCAGTTGGGGACTACGGGATGGCTACACCTTC	CASSWGLRDGYTF
TRBV9	.	once	TRBJ2-3	TGTGCCAGCAGCCCCGGGGCAGATACGCAGTATTTT	CASSPGADTQYF
TRBV18	.	.	TRBJ2-3	TGTGCCAGCTCACCACCTCAGAGCACAGATACGCAGTATTTT	CASSPPQSTDTQYF
TRBV6-4	TRBD1	once	TRBJ2-3	TGTGCCAGCAGGGGACAGGGAGGGGTCACAGATACGCAGTATTTT	CASRGQGGVTDTQYF
TRBV29-1	TRBD1	once	TRBJ2-7	TGCTGCGCCCCGGGACAGGTAAAATACGAGCAGTACTTC	CCAPGQVKYEQYF
TRBV27	.	few	TRBJ1-5	TGTGCCAGCAGTTTAATGGCAGGAGGGGACAATCAGCCCCAGCATTTT	CASSLMAGGDNQPQHF